This passage covers 2 T cell receptor beta chains from one sample sequenced in a study of blood T cells in healthy people across ages. Next came a second PCR, run for about 6 to 12 cycles, which used a sample-barcoded 5' primer along with a J-beta primer mix. TCRdb used MiXCR to reprocess the 5' RACE reads, holding one entry per CDR3 protein. The table includes around 900,000 distinct CDR3 sequences, around 54% detected once. Sequencing was done on a sample of blood. The origin of the receptors is a woman aged 60 to 75 in good health.

The V call is TRBV27, the J call TRBJ1-6, with 9 positions matching TRBD1. Germline CDR1 reads MNHEY; CDR2 reads SMNVEV (reference sequence). Trimming cost V 6 bases and J 10 bases; bases outside gene matches: 10. There are 15 residues in the CDR3. The DNA for the CDR3 is TGTGCCAGCAGATCCACCGGGACAGGGAGATCACCCCTCCACTTT. Its protein product is CASRSTGTGRSPLHF.

The chain employs TRBV20-1 and TRBJ2-7; 9 bases are shared with TRBD1. The CDR3 covers 14 residues. J was trimmed by 8 bases and V by 4 bases; bases with no gene match: 12. Germline CDR1 DFQATT, CDR2 SNEGSKA (reference sequence). The CDR3 sequence: CSAIRDREREKQYF. The CDR3 DNA is TGCAGTGCTATCCGGGACAGGGAAAGGGAAAAGCAGTACTTC.